Below, 23 T cell receptor beta chains from the same sample are listed, as sequenced in a study of T cells in Graves' hyperthyroidism and ophthalmopathy. Researchers took RNA transcripts and amplified the TCR beta CDR3 regions from them. Initially, a first-round RT-PCR of the TCR CDR3 employed the HTBI primer set. MiXCR, applied by TCRdb to the multiplex PCR reads, yields one record per CDR3 protein. The repertoire holds roughly 640,000 distinct CDR3 sequences, with approximately 16% as singletons. The source material was blood. The receptors here all came from a woman aged 40 to 50 with Graves' ophthalmopathy.

This clonotype was found a few times. The chain couples TRBV6-1 to TRBJ2-4, with D perhaps being TRBD1 or TRBD2 (6 bases each). V lost 6 bases, J lost 6 bases, and 18 bases lay in between. From germline, CDR1 is MNHNS and CDR2 SASEGT. This CDR3 comprises 15 residues. The CDR3 loop reads CASSSRIGGRNIQYF. In nucleotides, the CDR3 is TGTGCCAGCAGCTCAAGGATTGGGGGGCGAAACATTCAGTACTTC.

V gene TRBV10-3 combines with J gene TRBJ1-6; weak D call: TRBD1 (5 bases). This CDR3 has 15 residues. Germline CDR1 ENHRY, CDR2 SYGVKD. V lost 5 bases to trimming and J lost 7 bases, with 15 bases between them. CDR3 bases: TGTGCCATCAGTCCCGGGACGGGGCGAAATTCACCCCTCCACTTT. This encodes CAISPGTGRNSPLHF.

This clonotype appeared many times. This chain links TRBV6-1 with TRBJ1-5, with D hard to call. CDR3 length: 13 residues. The germline gives CDR1 MNHNS, CDR2 SASEGT. Trimming removed 6 bases at V and 7 bases at J, with 13 bases between. DNA of the CDR3: TGTGCCAGCAGAACTACCCCGGACCAGCCCCAGCATTTT. Residues: CASRTTPDQPQHF.

Note on this clonotype: A read error may explain this, as a much larger clone is one base away. The chain couples TRBV2 to TRBJ1-4, with TRBD1 as a possible D gene (5 bases). The V and J ends lost 4 bases and 12 bases respectively, with 18 bases between them. The CDR3 extends over 14 amino acids. Germline CDR1 SNHLY, CDR2 FYNNEI. CDR3 loop: CASSAGRGEEELFF. For the CDR3, the DNA is TGTGCCAGCAGTGCGGGCCGGGGGGAAGAAGAACTGTTTTTT.

This rearrangement joins TRBV5-8 to TRBJ2-1; D gene uncertain. Germline values: CDR1 SGHTS, CDR2 YDEGEE. V was pared by 3 bases and J by 2 bases, with 12 bases between. The CDR3 is 15 amino acids. The CDR3 DNA follows: TGTGCCAGCAGCTCCGAAATCGACACCTACAATGAGCAGTTCTTC. It codes for CASSSEIDTYNEQFF.

V and J are TRBV20-1 and TRBJ1-3, with a tentative D call TRBD1 (6 bases). Germline CDR1 DFQATT, CDR2 SNEGSKA (reference sequence). The CDR3 is 16 residues long. V was shortened by 6 bases and J by 0 bases, with 18 bases between the two germline ends. CDR3 nucleotide sequence: TGCAGTGCACAGACCTTGACAGGCAACTCTGGAAACACCATATATTTT. This encodes CSAQTLTGNSGNTIYF.

This clonotype has a handful of counts. A much larger clone differs by one base, so this may be a read error. The chain combines TRBV6-2 or TRBV6-3 with TRBJ1-1, with D possibly being TRBD1 (6 bases). CDR3 length: 13 residues. With 6 bases removed from V and 0 bases from J, the gap between germline ends came to 8 bases. Per germline, CDR1 MNHEY and CDR2 SVGEGT. The CDR3 nucleotides are TGTGCCAGCAGGGGACACCTGAACACTGAAGCTTTCTTT. This translates into CASRGHLNTEAFF.

Many counts were recorded for this clonotype. This chain uses TRBV5-6 with TRBJ2-6, with D uncertain. The CDR3 runs 14 residues. CDR1 is SGHDT and CDR2 is YYEEEE in the germline V gene. V was trimmed by 5 bases and J by 1 base, leaving 7 bases between them. As DNA, the CDR3 is TGTGCCAGCAGGAGATCTTCTGGGGCCAACGTCCTGACTTTC. It yields the protein CASRRSSGANVLTF.

This clonotype was recorded many times. V and J are TRBV12-3 or TRBV12-4 and TRBJ2-1, with D unresolved. The CDR3 runs 17 residues. Trimming took off 6 bases at V and 6 bases at J, with 24 bases between the two ends. The CDR3 reads CASSPSAIEIPANEQFF. The CDR3 region has the DNA TGTGCCAGCAGCCCATCCGCAATAGAAATCCCCGCCAATGAGCAGTTCTTC.

In its sample, this clonotype was seen many times. V usage is TRBV7-2 and J usage is TRBJ1-5, with no clear D. The CDR3 sequence is 16 residues long. The germline gives CDR1 SGHTA, CDR2 FQGNSA. The germline V and J ends were trimmed by 5 bases and 3 bases, with 17 bases remaining between them. The CDR3 sequence: CASSPRLPFNNQPQHF. DNA for the CDR3: TGTGCCAGCAGCCCCCGCCTGCCTTTCAACAATCAGCCCCAGCATTTT.

In its sample, this clonotype was seen many times. The V and J genes are TRBV6-6 and TRBJ1-1; D remains ambiguous. Trimming removed 0 bases at V and 4 bases at J, with 9 bases between. In germline, CDR1 is MNHNY, CDR2 SVGAGI (reference sequence). The CDR3 has 14 residues. The CDR3 protein is CASSYSTVSTEAFF. In nucleotides, the CDR3 is TGTGCCAGCAGTTACTCCACGGTTTCCACTGAAGCTTTCTTT.

This clonotype was seen at least ten times. This chain uses TRBV28 with TRBJ1-2; D not certain. The germline CDR1 and CDR2 sequences are MDHEN and SYDVKM. Trimming took off 5 bases at V and 3 bases at J, with 10 bases between the two ends. This CDR3 comprises 13 residues. The CDR3: CASSPLVDYGYTF. The CDR3 bases are TGTGCCAGCAGTCCCCTAGTTGACTATGGCTACACCTTC.

This clonotype was counted many times. The chain has TRBV12-3 or TRBV12-4 and TRBJ2-1, with TRBD2 matching 9 bases. V lost 5 bases and J lost 9; bases outside the gene matches: 8. The CDR3 loop spans 14 amino acids. The CDR3 DNA follows: TGTGCCAGCAGTCCGACTAGCGGACGACTTGAGCAGTTCTTC. Translation: CASSPTSGRLEQFF.

The V gene is TRBV20-1, the J gene TRBJ2-5; D is unresolved. The germline CDR1 and CDR2 sequences are DFQATT and SNEGSKA (reference sequence). The CDR3 has 11 amino acids. This CDR3 is CNVHRQETQYF. In DNA, the CDR3 is TGCAACGTACACCGCCAAGAGACCCAGTACTTC.

This clonotype was counted a few times. This sequence joins TRBV10-3 and TRBJ1-1; 8 positions match TRBD1. This CDR3 has 17 amino acids. Germline values: CDR1 ENHRY, CDR2 SYGVKD. The J segment lost 4 bases and the V segment lost 3 bases, leaving 13 bases of the junction unmatched. CDR3 loop: CAISERGRGQIGTEAFF. The CDR3 nucleotides read TGTGCCATCAGTGAAAGGGGCAGGGGGCAAATTGGCACTGAAGCTTTCTTT.

This clonotype was counted ten times or more. The rearrangement links TRBV18 to TRBJ2-5; D is unresolved. Germline V gene lookup returns CDR1 KGHSH and CDR2 LQKENI. Trimming cost V 0 bases and J 3 bases, with 5 bases left between them. The CDR3 spans 13 residues. CDR3 sequence (DNA): TGTGCCAGCTCACCACCGTCAGAAGAGACCCAGTACTTC. This translates into CASSPPSEETQYF.

Many counts were recorded for this clonotype. The chain has TRBV11-2 and TRBJ2-7; the match to TRBD1 covers 8 bases. Germline loops: CDR1 SGHAT, CDR2 FQNNGV. Trimming took 4 bases from V and 5 from J; bases not matched to a gene: 10. CDR3 length equals 15 residues. CDR3 nucleotides: TGTGCCAGCAGCTCCCTCCCGACAGGGGAGAACGAGCAGTACTTC. It codes for CASSSLPTGENEQYF.

Ten or more counts support this clonotype. This chain joins TRBV20-1 and TRBJ2-5; 8 positions agree with TRBD2. The CDR3 runs 14 residues. Germline V gene sequence: CDR1 DFQATT, CDR2 SNEGSKA (reference sequence). Losses at the gene ends were 0 bases for V and 5 bases for J; bases not matched to a gene: 5. The CDR3 sequence is CSAREVAGLETQYF. CDR3 nucleotide sequence: TGCAGTGCTAGAGAAGTAGCGGGATTGGAGACCCAGTACTTC.

This rearrangement joins TRBV6-1 to TRBJ1-5, with 7 bases lining up with TRBD1. This CDR3 has 13 amino acids. The ends lost 9 bases at V and 4 bases at J; junction bases unmatched: 6. Per germline, CDR1 MNHNS and CDR2 SASEGT. In DNA form, the CDR3 reads TGTGCCAGTACAACAGGGGCGAATCAGCCCCAGCATTTT. Its protein is CASTTGANQPQHF.

This clonotype occurred many times. This chain joins TRBV18 and TRBJ2-1; D is possibly TRBD2 (6 bases). The CDR3 covers 14 residues. The V end lost 0 bases, the J end lost 6 bases, and 9 bases lay between the germline ends. CDR1 is KGHSH and CDR2 is LQKENI in the germline V gene. The chain's CDR3 is CASSPPGGGNEQFF. Here the CDR3 DNA reads TGTGCCAGCTCACCACCGGGAGGAGGCAATGAGCAGTTCTTC.

This clonotype was counted many times. The chain carries TRBV7-9 and TRBJ2-7, with TRBD2 matching 7 bases. CDR3 length: 14 residues. Germline CDR1 is SEHNR and CDR2 is FQNEAQ (reference sequence). Trimming removed 5 bases from V and 0 bases from J; junction bases left unmatched: 4. CDR3 coding DNA: TGTGCCAGCAGCGGACTAGAGAGCTCCTACGAGCAGTACTTC. It translates to CASSGLESSYEQYF.

In this sample, this clonotype turned up many times. The chain carries TRBV3-1 and TRBJ1-1, with D maybe TRBD1 (5 bases). This CDR3 comprises 17 residues. Germline CDR1 is LGHDT and CDR2 is YNNKEL (reference sequence). Deletions cut 2 bases from V and 0 bases from J, with 16 bases between. The CDR3 loop is CASSQQGRGGVNTEAFF. CDR3 DNA sequence: TGTGCCAGCAGCCAACAGGGACGGGGCGGAGTGAACACTGAAGCTTTCTTT.

This clonotype occurred many times. This chain connects TRBV5-1 to TRBJ1-2; 7 bases align to TRBD1. V was pared by 4 bases and J by 0 bases, with 6 bases of the junction left unmatched. Germline CDR1 is SGHRS and CDR2 is YFSETQ. The CDR3 covers 15 residues. CDR3 DNA sequence: TGCGCCAGCAGCCGAGGACAGGCGACTAACTATGGCTACACCTTC. This translates into CASSRGQATNYGYTF.